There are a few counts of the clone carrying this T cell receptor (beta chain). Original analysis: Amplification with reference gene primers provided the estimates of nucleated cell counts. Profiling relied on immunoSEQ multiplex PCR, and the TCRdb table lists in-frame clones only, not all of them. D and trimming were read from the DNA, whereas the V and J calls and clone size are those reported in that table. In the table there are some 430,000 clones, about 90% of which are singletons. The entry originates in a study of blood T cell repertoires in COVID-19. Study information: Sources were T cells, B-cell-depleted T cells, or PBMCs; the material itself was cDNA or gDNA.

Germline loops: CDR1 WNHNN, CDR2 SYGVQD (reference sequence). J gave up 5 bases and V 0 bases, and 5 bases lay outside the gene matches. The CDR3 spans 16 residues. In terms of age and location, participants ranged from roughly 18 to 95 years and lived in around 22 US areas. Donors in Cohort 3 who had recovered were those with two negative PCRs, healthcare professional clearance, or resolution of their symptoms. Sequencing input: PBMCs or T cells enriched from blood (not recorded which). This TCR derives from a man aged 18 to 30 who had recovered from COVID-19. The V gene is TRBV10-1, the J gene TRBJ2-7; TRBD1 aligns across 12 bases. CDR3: CASSESRDRGLNEQYF. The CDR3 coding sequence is TGCGCCAGCAGTGAGTCGAGGGACAGGGGGCTCAACGAGCAGTACTTC.